This T cell receptor (beta chain) came from a study of response to subunit inactivated influenza vaccine. One entry per CDR3 protein, called by TCRdb with MiXCR from the RT-PCR reads. The sample includes over 650,000 distinct CDR3 sequences, about 18% of them seen just once. The germline V gene encodes CDR1 MNHEY and CDR2 SVGEGT. V lost 5 bases to trimming and J lost 2 bases; unmatched junction nucleotides: 10. The CDR3 sequence is 18 residues long. A few counts support this clonotype. The TCR was taken from a man in his forties or fifties who received an inactivated influenza vaccine. The rearrangement uses TRBV6-2 or TRBV6-3 and TRBJ2-6; 9 nucleotides align to TRBD1. This specimen consisted of PBMCs from blood, obtained roughly 5 days after vaccination. The CDR3 reads CASSLIPGQGPGANVLTF. CDR3 DNA: TGTGCCAGCAGTCTCATCCCGGGACAGGGCCCTGGGGCCAACGTCCTGACTTTC.